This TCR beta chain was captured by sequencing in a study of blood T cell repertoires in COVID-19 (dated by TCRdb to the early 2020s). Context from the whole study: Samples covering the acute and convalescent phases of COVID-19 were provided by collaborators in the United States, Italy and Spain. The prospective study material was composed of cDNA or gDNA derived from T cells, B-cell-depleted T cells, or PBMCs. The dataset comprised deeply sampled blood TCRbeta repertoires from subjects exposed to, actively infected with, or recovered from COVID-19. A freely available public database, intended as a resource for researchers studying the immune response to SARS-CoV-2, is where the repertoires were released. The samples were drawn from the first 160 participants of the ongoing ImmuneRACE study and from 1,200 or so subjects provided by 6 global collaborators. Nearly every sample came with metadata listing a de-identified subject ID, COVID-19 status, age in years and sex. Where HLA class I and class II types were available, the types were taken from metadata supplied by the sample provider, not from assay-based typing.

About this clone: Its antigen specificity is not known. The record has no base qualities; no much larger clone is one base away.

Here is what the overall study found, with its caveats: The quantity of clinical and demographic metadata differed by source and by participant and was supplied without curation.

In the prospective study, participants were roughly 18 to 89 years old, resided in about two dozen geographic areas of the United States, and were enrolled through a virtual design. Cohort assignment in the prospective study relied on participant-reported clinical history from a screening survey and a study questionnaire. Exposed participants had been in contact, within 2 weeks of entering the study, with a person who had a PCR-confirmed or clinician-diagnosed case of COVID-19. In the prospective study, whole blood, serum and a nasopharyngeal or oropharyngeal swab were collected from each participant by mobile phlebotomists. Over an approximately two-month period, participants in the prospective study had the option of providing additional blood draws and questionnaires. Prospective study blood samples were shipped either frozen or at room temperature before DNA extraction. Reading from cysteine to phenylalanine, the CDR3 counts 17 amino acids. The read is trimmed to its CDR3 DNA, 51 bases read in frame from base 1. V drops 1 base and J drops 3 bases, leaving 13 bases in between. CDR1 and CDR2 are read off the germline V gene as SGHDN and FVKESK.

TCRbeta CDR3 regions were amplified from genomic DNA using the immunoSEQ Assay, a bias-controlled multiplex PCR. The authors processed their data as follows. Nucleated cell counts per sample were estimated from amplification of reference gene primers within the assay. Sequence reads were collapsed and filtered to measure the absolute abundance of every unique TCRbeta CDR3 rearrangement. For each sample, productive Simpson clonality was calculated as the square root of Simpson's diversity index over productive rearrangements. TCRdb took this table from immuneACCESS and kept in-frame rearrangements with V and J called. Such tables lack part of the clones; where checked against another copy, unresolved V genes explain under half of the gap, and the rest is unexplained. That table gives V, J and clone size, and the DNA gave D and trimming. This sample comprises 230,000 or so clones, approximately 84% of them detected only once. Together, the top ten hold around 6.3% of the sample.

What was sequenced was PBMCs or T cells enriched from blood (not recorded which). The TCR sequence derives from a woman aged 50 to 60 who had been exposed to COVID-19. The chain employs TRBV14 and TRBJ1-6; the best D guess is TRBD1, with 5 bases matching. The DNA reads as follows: TGTGCCAGCAGCCAAGGGTCAGGGACTCTCTATAATTCACCCCTCCACTTT. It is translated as CASSQGSGTLYNSPLHF.